Detailed here is one T cell receptor (beta chain). The data derive from a study of CD8 T cells in Susac syndrome. Germline V CDR1 and CDR2: DFQATT, SNEGSKA (reference sequence). The CDR3 spans 13 residues. Unmatched junction bases numbered 5, after V lost 6 bases and J lost 2 bases. The patients with Susac syndrome were individuals who fulfilled the recently defined diagnostic criteria for disease that was either definite or probable. Negative isolation yielded CD4+ and CD8+ T cells, and FACS enriched TEMRA cells. The RNA input was roughly 0.5 to 1 ug, and it was reverse transcribed with random hexamers. Amplification of the TCR beta CDR3 was carried out by immunoSEQ multiplex PCR, which spanned a total of 54 Vbeta and 13 Jbeta segments. In TCRdb, the immunoSEQ multiplex PCR reads were re-called with MiXCR into one record per CDR3 protein. The repertoire consists of roughly 200,000 distinct CDR3 sequences, with about 95% occurring once and the leading ten covering around 0.094%.

The specimen sequenced was CD4+ T cells from PBMCs. V and J are TRBV20-1 and TRBJ2-7; 9 nucleotides align to TRBD2. This receptor was taken from a human donor with Susac syndrome. The CDR3 region is CSAAGLATYEQYF. The CDR3 nucleotides are TGCAGTGCAGCGGGACTAGCCACCTACGAGCAGTACTTC.